This passage covers 13 T cell receptor beta chains from one sample sequenced in a study of blood T cell repertoires in COVID-19. Repertoires were generated with immunoSEQ multiplex PCR, while TCRdb's copy carries only in-frame clones and drops some. In the table there are 40,000 to 50,000 clones, just under 85% of which are singletons. The specimen sequenced was peripheral blood. These receptors were collected from a man between 50 and 59 years old with active COVID-19.

A note on this clone: The junction does not match germline at one end; this may be a read error. The chain has TRBV7-9 and TRBJ2-2; TRBD2 might be the D (8 bases). The CDR3 loop spans 16 amino acids. Per germline, CDR1 SEHNR and CDR2 FQNEAQ (reference sequence). This CDR3 reads CASSLLGLATQGGLFF. Here the CDR3 DNA reads TGTGCCAGCAGTTTACTCGGACTAGCCACCCAGGGGGGGCTGTTTTTT.

CDR3 loop: CASSPLGQGNQPQHF. The CDR3 bases are TGTGCCAGCTCACCCCTGGGGCAGGGCAATCAGCCCCAGCATTTT. V is TRBV18 and J is TRBJ1-5, with TRBD1 as a possible D gene (5 bases). The CDR3 loop spans 15 amino acids. Trimming stripped 3 bases from V and 2 bases from J, with 11 bases between. Germline V CDR1 and CDR2: KGHSH, LQKENI.

The sample holds one count of this clone. V and J are TRBV6-5 and TRBJ1-1, with 8 bases fitting TRBD1. The germline V gene has CDR1 MNHEY and CDR2 SVGAGI. V lost 4 bases, J lost 6 bases, and 7 bases stayed unmatched. The CDR3 is 14 amino acids. CDR3 nucleotide sequence: TGTGCCAGCAGTTCGGACAGGGTCGCCCCTGAAGCTTTCTTT. Protein: CASSSDRVAPEAFF.

The V gene is TRBV5-6, the J gene TRBJ1-6; no firm D call. Germline CDR1 is SGHDT and CDR2 is YYEEEE. Trimming shortened V by 1 base and J by 7 bases, and 6 bases separated the two germline ends. The CDR3 totals 13 residues. The CDR3 DNA sequence: TGTGCCAGCAGCTTGTCAGGCAATTCACCCCTCCACTTT. This codes for CASSLSGNSPLHF.

The rearrangement joins TRBV7-3 to TRBJ1-2, with TRBD1 as a possible D gene (5 bases). The germline V gene encodes CDR1 SGHTA and CDR2 FQGTGA. Deletions cut 2 bases from V and 7 bases from J, with 11 bases between. The length of the CDR3 is 13 residues. The DNA of the CDR3 is TGTGCCAGCAGCTTACAGGGTTTCGGTGGCTACACCTTC. This codes for CASSLQGFGGYTF.

CDR3 nucleotide sequence: TGTGCCAGCAGTGAAGGACAGGGCAATCAGCCCCAGCATTTT. Encoded protein: CASSEGQGNQPQHF. The chain has TRBV6-1 and TRBJ1-5, with D tentatively TRBD1 (6 bases). The CDR3 has 14 residues. Germline V gives CDR1 MNHNS, CDR2 SASEGT. V was shortened by 1 base and J by 2 bases, with 6 bases between the two germline ends.

This clone appeared a few times. The chain couples TRBV4-2 to TRBJ2-3; TRBD2 might be the D (7 bases). Germline V gene sequence: CDR1 LGHNA, CDR2 YNFKEQ. Trimming shortened V by 0 bases and J by 2 bases, and 18 bases separated the two germline ends. The CDR3 is 18 residues long. In nucleotides, the CDR3 is TGTGCCAGCAGCCAAGAAGAGGAGGGGGGGCCGGTCACAGATACGCAGTATTTT. Amino acids: CASSQEEEGGPVTDTQYF.

The V call is TRBV2, the J call TRBJ2-2; 8 nucleotides line up with TRBD1. The junction had 7 bases not matched to a gene; V was cut back by 4 bases and J by 6 bases. CDR3 size: 15 residues. Per the germline V gene, CDR1 is SNHLY and CDR2 is FYNNEI. The DNA of the CDR3 is TGTGCCAGCAGTGGGGGACAGGTGTCTCCCGGGGAGCTGTTTTTT. Residues: CASSGGQVSPGELFF.

The rearrangement links TRBV11-2 to TRBJ2-1; no reliable D call. In germline, CDR1 is SGHAT, CDR2 FQNNGV. Trimming shortened V by 5 bases and J by 3 bases, and 11 bases separated the two germline ends. This CDR3 has 14 residues. This CDR3 is CASSPLESYNEQFF. The CDR3 nucleotides are TGTGCCAGCAGCCCCCTGGAGAGCTACAATGAGCAGTTCTTC. Together with reference TRBV11-2 and TRBJ2-1, the CDR3 gives the full variable domain: EAGVAQSPRYKIIEKRQSVAFWCNPISGHATLYWYQQILGQGPKLLIQFQNNGVVDDSQLPKDRFSAERLKGVDSTLKIQPAKLEDSAVYLCASSPLESYNEQFFGPGTRLTVL.

This rearrangement joins TRBV13 to TRBJ2-5; maybe TRBD1 (6 bases). There are 14 residues in the CDR3. V shed 5 bases and J shed 2 bases, with 12 bases lying between them. In germline, CDR1 is PRHDT, CDR2 FYEKMQ (reference sequence). CDR3 residues: CASSRRTEQETQYF. The CDR3 coding sequence is TGTGCCAGCAGCCGCCGGACAGAGCAAGAGACCCAGTACTTC.

This rearrangement joins TRBV6-5 to TRBJ2-1; D is uncertain. V shed 0 bases and J shed 6 bases, with 9 bases lying between them. This CDR3 region has 14 residues. In germline, CDR1 is MNHEY, CDR2 SVGAGI. The CDR3 protein is CASSYSRQRNEQFF. The CDR3 nucleotides read TGTGCCAGCAGTTACTCGAGGCAGCGCAATGAGCAGTTCTTC.

The chain recombines TRBV5-1 with TRBJ1-2; TRBD1 is a possible D gene (6 bases). The V end lost 1 base, the J end lost 2 bases, and 15 bases lay between the germline ends. Germline V lookup: CDR1 SGHRS, CDR2 YFSETQ. The CDR3 runs 16 residues. CDR3: CASSLIPGQRNYGYTF. The CDR3 DNA reads as TGCGCCAGCAGCTTGATTCCTGGACAGCGAAACTATGGCTACACCTTC.

J is TRBJ2-6 and V is TRBV19, with TRBD1 identical over 8 bases. Germline V gene sequence: CDR1 LNHDA, CDR2 SQIVND (reference sequence). V gave up 1 base and J gave up 3 bases; unmatched junction bases: 2. This CDR3 comprises 16 residues. The CDR3: CASSIVTGGGANVLTF. The CDR3 DNA sequence: TGTGCCAGTAGTATAGTAACAGGGGGTGGGGCCAACGTCCTGACTTTC.